This entry lists 22 T cell receptor beta chains sequenced from one sample in a study of spatial heterogeneity in lung cancer. The time point was: blood at routine non-recurrence follow-up after resection. A single record per CDR3 protein comes from TCRdb applying MiXCR to the 5' RACE reads. The sample lists under 25,000 distinct CDR3 sequences; about a tenth were seen once. Sequencing used PBMCs, obtained at follow-up. Every receptor here comes from a female donor with early-stage non-small cell lung cancer.

This clonotype was observed many times. The chain has TRBV6-6 and TRBJ2-5; 10 bases align to TRBD1. This CDR3 is built from 16 residues. V gave up 7 bases and J gave up 3 bases; unmatched junction bases: 11. CDR1 and CDR2 (germline): MNHNY, SVGAGI (reference sequence). CDR3 nucleotides: TGTGCCAGCATAGGCAGTTGGGGACAGGGGAAAGAGACCCAGTACTTC. It is translated as CASIGSWGQGKETQYF.

In its sample, this clonotype ranks as medium-sized. The V call is TRBV4-3, the J call TRBJ1-3; D remains ambiguous. Germline loops: CDR1 LGHNA, CDR2 YSLEER. Trimming took 0 bases from V and 1 from J, leaving 7 bases between them. The CDR3 sequence is 15 residues long. The CDR3 coding sequence is TGCGCCAGCAGCCAAGATACCGGGTCTGGAAACACCATATATTTT. Translating it yields CASSQDTGSGNTIYF.

Note on this clonotype: With a much larger clone just one base away, this may be a read error. The final CDR3 position lacks the conserved phenylalanine or tryptophan, pointing to a likely read error. This sequence joins TRBV19 and TRBJ2-4; D not resolved. Per the germline V gene, CDR1 is LNHDA and CDR2 is SQIVND (reference sequence). This CDR3 has 18 amino acids. Trimming removed 3 bases at V and 0 bases at J, with 18 bases between. The CDR3 is CASSIPLGRVGAKNIQYI. The CDR3 DNA sequence: TGTGCCAGTAGTATCCCCCTTGGAAGGGTAGGAGCCAAAAACATTCAGTACATC.

V gene TRBV19 combines with J gene TRBJ2-4; unclear D gene. Trimming removed 7 bases from V and 3 bases from J, with 22 bases in between. Germline lookup yields CDR1 LNHDA and CDR2 SQIVND (reference sequence). CDR3 length: 17 amino acids. In DNA form, the CDR3 reads TGTGCCAGTAAAACAGAAAACGTTGTCGGCGTCAAAAACATTCAGTACTTC. It yields the protein CASKTENVVGVKNIQYF.

This clonotype was counted at least ten times. This sequence joins TRBV29-1 and TRBJ1-1; unclear D gene. Trimming removed 3 bases at V and 0 bases at J, with 11 bases between. This CDR3 is built from 14 residues. In germline, CDR1 is SQVTM, CDR2 ANQGSEA. CDR3 residues: CSVDLGTMNTEAFF. The CDR3 DNA follows: TGCAGCGTTGATTTAGGCACCATGAACACTGAAGCTTTCTTT.

This clonotype was counted at least ten times. The rearrangement joins TRBV28 to TRBJ1-3; D is possibly TRBD1 (6 bases). Germline V gene sequence: CDR1 MDHEN, CDR2 SYDVKM. V lost 3 bases and J 4 bases, leaving 13 bases between the germline ends. The CDR3 contains 15 residues. CDR3 sequence reads: CASSFHGTTGNTIYF. The CDR3 DNA reads as TGTGCCAGCAGTTTCCACGGGACAACCGGAAACACCATATATTTT.

This clonotype was picked up many times. The gene calls are TRBV4-1 and TRBJ2-1, with 10 bases aligning to TRBD2. CDR1 is MGHRA and CDR2 is YSYEKL in the germline V gene. J was trimmed by 2 bases and V by 4 bases; bases with no gene match: 14. This CDR3 comprises 19 residues. The CDR3 region has the DNA TGCGCCAGCAGCCTCAATGCCCCCCGGCTAGCGGGGGCCTACAATGAGCAGTTCTTC. Amino acid sequence: CASSLNAPRLAGAYNEQFF.

The J gene is TRBJ2-7, the V gene TRBV28; D gene unclear. Per germline, CDR1 MDHEN and CDR2 SYDVKM. Trimming cost V 3 bases and J 6 bases, with 12 bases left between them. CDR3 length equals 13 residues. CDR3 DNA sequence: TGTGCCAGCAGTTTCGGCAGATCGGGCGAGCAGTACTTC. The encoded protein is CASSFGRSGEQYF. Full variable domain (missing parts from reference TRBV28 and TRBJ2-7): DVKVTQSSRYLVKRTGEKVFLECVQDMDHENMFWYRQDPGLGLRLIYFSYDVKMKEKGDIPEGYSVSREKKERFSLILESASTNQTSMYLCASSFGRSGEQYFGPGTRLTVT.

This clonotype was recorded at least ten times. The DNA of the CDR3 is TGTGCCAGCAGTGAAAGGGGCCGGACCCTGGGCTACACCTTC. This sequence encodes CASSERGRTLGYTF. The chain joins TRBV6-1 to TRBJ1-2; weak D call: TRBD1 (5 bases). This CDR3 spans 14 amino acids. CDR1 is MNHNS, CDR2 SASEGT, per germline. V lost 2 bases and J 8 bases, leaving 15 bases between the germline ends.

There are many counts of this clonotype. The chain uses TRBV7-6 and TRBJ2-7; 10 bases line up with TRBD1. CDR3 length: 14 residues. Germline V gene data show CDR1 as SGHVS and CDR2 as FNYEAQ. The V gene end was trimmed by 5 bases and the J gene end by 4 bases; junction bases not matched to a gene: 5. The CDR3 sequence is CASSPRDRGYEQYF. Written as DNA, the CDR3 is TGTGCCAGCAGCCCTAGGGACAGGGGTTACGAGCAGTACTTC.

This clonotype was counted at least ten times. V and J are TRBV29-1 and TRBJ2-1, with D possibly called TRBD1 or TRBD2 (5 bases each). Germline V gene sequence: CDR1 SQVTM, CDR2 ANQGSEA. This CDR3 contains 14 residues. V shed 3 bases and J shed 2 bases, with 11 bases lying between them. The CDR3 sequence is CSVESTGPYNEQFF. In DNA, the CDR3 is TGCAGCGTTGAGTCTACGGGGCCCTACAATGAGCAGTTCTTC.

This clonotype has ten or more counts. This rearrangement joins TRBV28 to TRBJ2-7; D call uncertain. The germline V and J ends were trimmed by 7 bases and 1 base, with 8 bases remaining between them. CDR3 length equals 12 residues. Germline CDR1 MDHEN, CDR2 SYDVKM. The CDR3 DNA reads TGTGCCAGCACTACCACGTCCTACGAGCAGTACTTC. Translation gives CASTTTSYEQYF.

This clonotype was recorded many times. The chain joins TRBV10-1 to TRBJ1-3; tentatively, D is TRBD1 (5 bases). Trimming took 11 bases from V and 0 from J, leaving 5 bases between them. Looked up from germline, CDR1 is WNHNN and CDR2 is SYGVQD (reference sequence). There are 11 residues in the CDR3. The CDR3, as DNA: TGCGCCGGACACTCTGGAAACACCATATATTTT. It is translated as CAGHSGNTIYF.

This clonotype was seen many times. The chain combines TRBV20-1 with TRBJ2-5; D may be TRBD2 (6 bases). Germline lookup yields CDR1 DFQATT and CDR2 SNEGSKA (reference sequence). CDR3 length equals 13 residues. Trimming left V 4 bases short and J 2 bases short, with 11 bases between. Here the CDR3 DNA reads TGCAGTGCTAAGGAGGGGCGTCAAGAGACCCAGTACTTC. The encoded protein is CSAKEGRQETQYF.

This clonotype was seen at least ten times. This chain joins TRBV18 and TRBJ2-1; 7 nucleotides line up with TRBD2. Germline-derived CDR1 and CDR2 are KGHSH and LQKENI. The J segment lost 5 bases and the V segment lost 6 bases, leaving 7 bases of the junction unmatched. The CDR3 covers 14 residues. The CDR3 bases are TGTGCCAGCTCCCCAGCGGGGAGCCACAATGAGCAGTTCTTC. Its translation is CASSPAGSHNEQFF. The complete variable domain, with remaining parts taken from reference TRBV18 and TRBJ2-1, reads NAGVMQNPRHLVRRRGQEARLRCSPMKGHSHVYWYRQLPEEGLKFMVYLQKENIIDESGMPKERFSAEFPKEGPSILRIQQVVRGDSAAYFCASSPAGSHNEQFFGPGTRLTVL.

This clonotype was counted at least ten times. The rearrangement joins TRBV7-9 to TRBJ1-2; maybe TRBD1 (5 bases). The CDR3 is 11 residues long. Germline values: CDR1 SEHNR, CDR2 FQNEAQ (reference sequence). V gave up 5 bases and J gave up 8 bases, with 9 bases separating them. Here the CDR3 reads CASSGGFGYTF. Here the CDR3 DNA reads TGTGCCAGCAGCGGGGGATTCGGCTACACCTTC.

This clonotype was seen ten or more times. The chain carries TRBV5-1 and TRBJ2-7; TRBD1 matches at 9 bases. Looked up from germline, CDR1 is SGHRS and CDR2 is YFSETQ. The V segment lost 7 bases and the J segment 1 base; nucleotides outside the gene matches: 6. This CDR3 is 14 amino acids long. CDR3 DNA sequence: TGCGCCAGCTCCGGACAGGGGTTATCCTACGAGCAGTACTTC. Protein sequence: CASSGQGLSYEQYF.

This clonotype has at least ten counts. V usage is TRBV12-3 or TRBV12-4 and J usage is TRBJ2-4; D not certain. The CDR3 runs 12 residues. V dropped 5 bases and J dropped 6 bases, with 8 bases sitting between them. The CDR3 sequence is CASSPRGNIQYF. The DNA for the CDR3 is TGTGCCAGCAGTCCCAGAGGAAACATTCAGTACTTC.

This clonotype was counted many times. The chain's CDR3 is CASTPGRENSPLHF. The CDR3 DNA reads TGTGCCAGCACACCGGGACGGGAAAATTCACCCCTCCACTTT. The V call is TRBV6-5, the J call TRBJ1-6; tentatively, D is TRBD1 (5 bases). Trimming pared 7 bases from V and 7 bases from J, leaving 14 bases between. The CDR3 is 14 amino acids. Germline lookup yields CDR1 MNHEY and CDR2 SVGAGI.

The chain combines TRBV20-1 with TRBJ2-2; possible D gene TRBD2, 5 bases. The CDR3 consists of 15 residues. Trimming pared 5 bases from V and 2 bases from J, leaving 15 bases between. The germline gives CDR1 DFQATT, CDR2 SNEGSKA (reference sequence). CDR3 in amino acids: CSAGRAGYNTGELFF. CDR3 bases: TGCAGTGCTGGACGGGCGGGTTATAACACCGGGGAGCTGTTTTTT.

The table lists this clonotype with a few counts. V gene TRBV18 combines with J gene TRBJ1-1; D call uncertain. The germline CDR1 and CDR2 sequences are KGHSH and LQKENI. Trimming stripped 2 bases from V and 3 bases from J, with 16 bases between. The CDR3 length is 16 residues. The CDR3 sequence: CASSPVPRVIDTEAFF. CDR3 nucleotide sequence: TGTGCCAGCTCACCAGTTCCCCGGGTGATCGACACTGAAGCTTTCTTT.

CDR3 DNA sequence: TGTGCCAGCAGCCGCACAGGTGTCTCCTACGAGCAGTACTTC. Translating gives CASSRTGVSYEQYF. J is TRBJ2-7 and V is TRBV7-9, with D maybe TRBD1 (5 bases). There are 14 residues in the CDR3. Germline CDR1 reads SEHNR; CDR2 reads FQNEAQ (reference sequence). Trimming took off 5 bases at V and 0 bases at J, with 11 bases between the two ends.